This T cell receptor (beta chain) was captured by sequencing in a study of blood T cell repertoires in COVID-19. TCRdb's table, derived via immunoSEQ multiplex PCR, lists solely in-frame clones and lacks some. The table records 300,000 to 350,000 clones, around 87% of them present only once. The CDR3 extends over 17 amino acids. CDR1 SEHNR and CDR2 FQNEAQ come from the germline V gene (reference sequence). Trimming left V 7 bases short and J 1 base short, with 22 bases between. Participant age was roughly 18 to 95 years, and participants resided in 20 to 30 US areas. Sequenced: PBMCs or T cells enriched from blood (not recorded which). This TCR was sampled from a woman between 18 and 29 years old with acute COVID-19. This chain connects TRBV7-9 to TRBJ1-2; possibly TRBD1 for D (5 bases). The CDR3 region has the DNA TGTGCCAGCACCGACCCGGGGTGGGGGGGAATTAACTATGGCTACACCTTC. Amino acid sequence: CASTDPGWGGINYGYTF.